This TCR beta chain comes out of a study of blood T cell repertoires in COVID-19. Study information: Samples taken during acute and convalescent COVID-19 were collected in the United States, Italy and Spain.

This clone was observed a few times. In the original processing: Estimation of nucleated cell counts was performed using reference gene primer amplification. Only in-frame clones appear in the TCRdb table, and some are missing; sequencing was by immunoSEQ multiplex PCR. Clone size and V and J calls were adopted from that table, with D and trimming inferred from the DNA. The sample carries roughly 79,000 clones, roughly 87% recorded once. With V trimmed by 3 bases and J by 7 bases, 7 bases remained unmatched. CDR3 length: 14 residues. The rearrangement links TRBV23-1 to TRBJ1-1, with 8 bases identical to TRBD1. TRBV23-1 is an ORF for which the function is uncertain. The source of this sequence is a woman between 45 and 60 years old with acute or convalescent COVID-19. Sequenced sample: peripheral blood. This CDR3 is CASSQVPGQDEAFF. The CDR3, as DNA: TGCGCCAGCAGTCAGGTCCCGGGACAGGATGAAGCTTTCTTT.